This T cell receptor beta chain comes out of a study of blood T cell repertoires in COVID-19. Study summary: Researchers got acute and convalescent COVID-19 samples from the United States, Italy and Spain. From T cells, B-cell-depleted T cells, or PBMCs came the material, which was cDNA or gDNA.

How the authors handled the data: Amplifying reference gene primers gave estimates of nucleated cell counts. The table came from immunoSEQ multiplex PCR; TCRdb's copy has only in-frame clones and leaves some out. Clone size and the V and J calls come from that table; the DNA yielded D and trimming. The sample carries around 11,000 clones, 75% to 90% recorded once. The length of the CDR3 is 14 residues. J lost 7 bases, V lost 1 base, and 3 bases had no gene match. Germline-derived CDR1 and CDR2 are SGHTA and FQGTGA. The receptor was isolated from a man between 65 and 85 years old with active COVID-19. The rearrangement links TRBV7-3 to TRBJ2-2; the match to TRBD2 covers 7 bases. Sequencing input: peripheral blood. The CDR3 is CASSLRRGNGELFF. In DNA form, the CDR3 reads TGTGCCAGCAGCTTAAGGCGGGGGAACGGGGAGCTGTTTTTT.